This T cell receptor beta chain was profiled in a study of blood T cell repertoires in COVID-19. Clones were read by immunoSEQ multiplex PCR, and TCRdb kept only the in-frame ones, dropping some. The profile covers under 110,000 clones, with roughly 86% appearing a single time and 11% taken by the ten largest. CDR1 and CDR2 (germline): MNHEY, SMNVEV (reference sequence). J lost 6 bases, V lost 5 bases, and 7 bases had no gene match. The CDR3 is 14 residues long. The genes are TRBV27 and TRBJ1-5, with TRBD1 identical over 7 bases. The origin of this receptor is a woman in her thirties with acute or convalescent COVID-19. Sequenced material: peripheral blood. The CDR3 reads CASSPDRDSQPQHF. CDR3 nucleotide sequence: TGTGCCAGCAGTCCCGACAGGGATTCTCAGCCCCAGCATTTT.